This is a list of T cell receptor beta chains from one sample in a study of blood T cell repertoires in COVID-19. Method: immunoSEQ multiplex PCR; TCRdb's copy keeps in-frame clones and lacks some. The repertoire holds roughly 250,000 clones, with around 83% as singletons. The sample consisted of peripheral blood. These receptors were obtained from a woman in her forties or fifties with acute or convalescent COVID-19. CDR3s leave out the opening cysteine and the closing phenylalanine or tryptophan.

J: TRBJ2-5; V: TRBV3-1/TRBV3-2; CDR3: ASSQDRSSPYQETQY
J: TRBJ1-6; V: TRBV7-8; CDR3: ASSLSWSSYNSPLH
J: TRBJ2-7; V: TRBV28; CDR3: ASSPSVGQGGEQY
J: TRBJ2-7; V: TRBV27; CDR3: ASRGRDRAPEQY
J: TRBJ2-7; V: TRBV14; CDR3: ASSQAGTGAYEQY
J: TRBJ1-2; V: TRBV9; CDR3: ASSVATGSNYGYT
J: TRBJ2-1; V: TRBV5-4; CDR3: ATGELDRRNEQF
J: TRBJ1-6; V: TRBV7-9; CDR3: ASSPRDRGNNSPLH
J: TRBJ1-3; V: TRBV4-3; CDR3: ASSQERLSTDSGNTIY
J: TRBJ2-7; V: TRBV3-1/TRBV3-2; CDR3: ASSQVLAGGPAEQY
J: TRBJ2-3; V: TRBV19; CDR3: ASSISGLAMHTQY
J: TRBJ1-1; V: TRBV11-2; CDR3: ASSPQLTANTEAF
J: TRBJ1-6; V: TRBV7-2; CDR3: ASRSPFADNSPLH
J: TRBJ2-7; V: TRBV6-6; CDR3: ASSLKWVQGRSKKRWEQY
J: TRBJ2-1; V: TRBV6-4; CDR3: ASSAGRRMNEQF
J: TRBJ2-5; V: TRBV27; CDR3: ASRQGLETQY
J: TRBJ2-3; V: TRBV6-5; CDR3: ASNAGLADTQY
J: TRBJ2-5; V: TRBV29-1; CDR3: SVEITGDRTQY
J: TRBJ1-6; V: TRBV19; CDR3: ASTPSASRNSPLH
J: TRBJ2-7; V: TRBV28; CDR3: ASSLRGTGVGEQY
J: TRBJ1-2; V: TRBV19; CDR3: ASSIRQRNDGYT
J: TRBJ2-5; V: TRBV5-1; CDR3: ASSVQQGPQETQY
J: TRBJ1-2; V: TRBV6-4; CDR3: ASSGGRGSGYT